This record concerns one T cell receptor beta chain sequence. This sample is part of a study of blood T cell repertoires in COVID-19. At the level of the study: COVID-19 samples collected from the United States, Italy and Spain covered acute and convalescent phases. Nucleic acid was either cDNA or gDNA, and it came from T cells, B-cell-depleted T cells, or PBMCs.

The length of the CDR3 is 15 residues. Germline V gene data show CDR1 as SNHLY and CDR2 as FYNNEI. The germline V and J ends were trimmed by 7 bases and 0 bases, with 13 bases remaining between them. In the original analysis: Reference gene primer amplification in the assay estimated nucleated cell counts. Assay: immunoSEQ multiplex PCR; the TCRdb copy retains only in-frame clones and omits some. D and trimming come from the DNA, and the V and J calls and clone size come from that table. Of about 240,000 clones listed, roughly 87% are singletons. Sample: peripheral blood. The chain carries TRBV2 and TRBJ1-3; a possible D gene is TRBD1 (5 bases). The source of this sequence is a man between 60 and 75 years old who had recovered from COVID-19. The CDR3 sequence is CASTLDRISGNTIYF. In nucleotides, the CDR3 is TGTGCCAGCACCCTCGACAGAATCTCTGGAAACACCATATATTTT.